The present TCR beta chain was sequenced within a study of T cells in Graves' hyperthyroidism and ophthalmopathy. From around 11 ml of fresh peripheral blood, PBMCs were isolated. RNA transcripts were the template for amplifying TCR beta CDR3 regions. A set of HTBI primers served as the primers for a first-round RT-PCR of the TCR CDR3. MiXCR, applied by TCRdb to the multiplex PCR reads, yields one record per CDR3 protein. The sample yields approximately 610,000 distinct CDR3 sequences, approximately 14% seen once. This clonotype was detected only a few times. CDR1 and CDR2 from the germline V gene are GTSNPN and SVGIG (reference sequence). Trimming left V 4 bases short and J 0 bases short, with 16 bases between. CDR3 length: 16 amino acids.

The chain joins TRBV30 to TRBJ1-3; D is undetermined. Sample: blood. The clonotype was recovered from a woman in her thirties or forties with Graves' ophthalmopathy. For the CDR3, the DNA is TGTGCCTGGAAATCTTGGCGGAGCCTCTCTGGAAACACCATATATTTT. Protein product: CAWKSWRSLSGNTIYF.